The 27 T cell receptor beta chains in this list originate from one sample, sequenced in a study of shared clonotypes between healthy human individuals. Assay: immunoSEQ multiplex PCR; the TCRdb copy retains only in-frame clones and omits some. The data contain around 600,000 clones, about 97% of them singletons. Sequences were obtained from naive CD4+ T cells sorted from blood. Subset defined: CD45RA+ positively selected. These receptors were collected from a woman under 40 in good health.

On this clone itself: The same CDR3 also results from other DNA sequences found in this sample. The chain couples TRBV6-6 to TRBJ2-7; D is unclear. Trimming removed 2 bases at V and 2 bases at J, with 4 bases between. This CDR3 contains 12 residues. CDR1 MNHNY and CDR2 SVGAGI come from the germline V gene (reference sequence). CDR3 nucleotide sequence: TGTGCCAGCAGTTACCCTACCTACGAGCAGTACTTC. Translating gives CASSYPTYEQYF.

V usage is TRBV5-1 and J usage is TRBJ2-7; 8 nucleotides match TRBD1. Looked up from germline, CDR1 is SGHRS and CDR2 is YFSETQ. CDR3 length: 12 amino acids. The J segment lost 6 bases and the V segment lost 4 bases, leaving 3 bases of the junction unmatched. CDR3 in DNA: TGCGCCAGCAGCGCGACAGGGGTCGAGCAGTACTTC. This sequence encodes CASSATGVEQYF.

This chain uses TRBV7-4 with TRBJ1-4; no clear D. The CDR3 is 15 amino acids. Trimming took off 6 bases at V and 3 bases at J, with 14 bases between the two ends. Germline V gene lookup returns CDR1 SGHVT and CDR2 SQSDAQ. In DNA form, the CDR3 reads TGTGCCAGCAGTTTCCTAGGCAGCCCTAATGAAAAACTGTTTTTT. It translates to CASSFLGSPNEKLFF.

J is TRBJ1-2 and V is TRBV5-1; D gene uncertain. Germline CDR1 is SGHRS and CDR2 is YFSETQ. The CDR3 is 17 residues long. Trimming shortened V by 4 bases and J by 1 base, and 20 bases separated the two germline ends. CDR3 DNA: TGCGCCAGCAGCGTGTGGGAGGGCAGAGGCATTAACTATGGCTACACCTTC. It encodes CASSVWEGRGINYGYTF. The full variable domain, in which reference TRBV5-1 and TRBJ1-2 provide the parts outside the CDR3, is KAGVTQTPRYLIKTRGQQVTLSCSPISGHRSVSWYQQTPGQGLQFLFEYFSETQRNKGNFPGRFSGRQFSNSRSEMNVSTLELGDSALYLCASSVWEGRGINYGYTFGSGTRLTVV.

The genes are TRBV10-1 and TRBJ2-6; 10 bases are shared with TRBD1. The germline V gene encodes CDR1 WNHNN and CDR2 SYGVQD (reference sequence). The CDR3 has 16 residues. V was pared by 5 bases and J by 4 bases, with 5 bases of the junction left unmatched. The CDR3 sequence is CASSPGTGAGANVLTF. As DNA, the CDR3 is TGCGCCAGCAGTCCCGGGACAGGGGCCGGGGCCAACGTCCTGACTTTC.

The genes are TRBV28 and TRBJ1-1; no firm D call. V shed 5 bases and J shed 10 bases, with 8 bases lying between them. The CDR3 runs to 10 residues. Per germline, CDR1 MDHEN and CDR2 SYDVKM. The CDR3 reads CASSRRVAFF. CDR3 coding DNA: TGTGCCAGCAGTCGGCGAGTAGCTTTCTTT.

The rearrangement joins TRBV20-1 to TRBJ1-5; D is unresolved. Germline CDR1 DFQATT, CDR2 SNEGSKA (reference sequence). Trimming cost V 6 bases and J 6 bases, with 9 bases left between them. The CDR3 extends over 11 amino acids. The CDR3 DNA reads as TGCAGTGCCGGGGTGGGTCAGCCCCAGCATTTT. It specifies CSAGVGQPQHF.

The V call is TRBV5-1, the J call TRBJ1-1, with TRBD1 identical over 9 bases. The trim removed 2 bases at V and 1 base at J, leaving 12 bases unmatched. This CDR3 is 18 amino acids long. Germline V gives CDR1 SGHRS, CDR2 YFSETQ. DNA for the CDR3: TGCGCCAGCAGCTTACCGGGACAGGGCATTTGGAAGAACACTGAAGCTTTCTTT. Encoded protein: CASSLPGQGIWKNTEAFF.

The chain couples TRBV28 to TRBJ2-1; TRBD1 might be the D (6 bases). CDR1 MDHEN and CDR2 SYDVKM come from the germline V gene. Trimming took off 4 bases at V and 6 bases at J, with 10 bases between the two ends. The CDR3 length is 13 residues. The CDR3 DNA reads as TGTGCCAGCAGTTGTCAGGGGTGCAATGAGCAGTTCTTC. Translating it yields CASSCQGCNEQFF.

CDR3 sequence (DNA): TGTGCCAGCAGCCGCTCCGGGACTAGTAGTGACGATGAGCAGTTCTTC. This encodes CASSRSGTSSDDEQFF. The rearrangement joins TRBV4-2 to TRBJ2-1, with 8 bases aligning to TRBD2. The CDR3 is made up of 16 amino acids. The germline gives CDR1 LGHNA, CDR2 YNFKEQ. Trimming at V came to 4 bases and at J to 8 bases, leaving 13 bases not matched to a gene.

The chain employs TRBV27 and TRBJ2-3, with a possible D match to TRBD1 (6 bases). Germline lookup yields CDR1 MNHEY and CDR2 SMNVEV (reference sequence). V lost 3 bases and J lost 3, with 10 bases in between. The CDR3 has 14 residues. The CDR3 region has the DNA TGTGCCAGCAGTTTTGAACAGGGAACAGATACGCAGTATTTT. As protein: CASSFEQGTDTQYF.

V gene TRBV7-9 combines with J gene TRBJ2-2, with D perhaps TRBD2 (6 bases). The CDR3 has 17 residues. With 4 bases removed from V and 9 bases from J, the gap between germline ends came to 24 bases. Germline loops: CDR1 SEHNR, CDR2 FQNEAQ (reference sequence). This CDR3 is CASSYTRPGLQHRELFF. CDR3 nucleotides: TGTGCCAGCAGCTACACTCGTCCGGGACTCCAACACCGGGAGCTGTTTTTT.

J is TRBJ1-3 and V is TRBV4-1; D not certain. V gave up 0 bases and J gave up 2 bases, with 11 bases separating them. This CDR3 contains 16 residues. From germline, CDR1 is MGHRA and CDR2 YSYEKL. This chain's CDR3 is CASSQDTGNPGNTIYF. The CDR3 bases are TGCGCCAGCAGCCAAGACACGGGTAATCCTGGAAACACCATATATTTT.

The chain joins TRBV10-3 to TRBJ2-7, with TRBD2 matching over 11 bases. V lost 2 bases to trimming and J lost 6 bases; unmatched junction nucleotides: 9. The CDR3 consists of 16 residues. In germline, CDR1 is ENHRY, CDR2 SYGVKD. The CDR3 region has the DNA TGTGCCATCAGTGAGCGGGCTAGCGGGGGGCTCGCCGAGCAGTACTTC. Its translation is CAISERASGGLAEQYF.

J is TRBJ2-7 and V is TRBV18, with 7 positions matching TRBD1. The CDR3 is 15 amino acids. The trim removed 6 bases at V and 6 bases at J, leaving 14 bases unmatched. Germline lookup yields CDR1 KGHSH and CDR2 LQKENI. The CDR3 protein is CASSLKGGAASEQYF. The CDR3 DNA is TGTGCCAGCTCGTTGAAAGGGGGCGCGGCATCCGAGCAGTACTTC. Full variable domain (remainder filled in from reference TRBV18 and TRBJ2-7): NAGVMQNPRHLVRRRGQEARLRCSPMKGHSHVYWYRQLPEEGLKFMVYLQKENIIDESGMPKERFSAEFPKEGPSILRIQQVVRGDSAAYFCASSLKGGAASEQYFGPGTRLTVT.

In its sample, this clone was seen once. The chain's CDR3 is CASSTRGNYGYTF. DNA of the CDR3: TGTGCCAGCAGCACCAGGGGTAACTATGGCTACACCTTC. V gene TRBV11-2 combines with J gene TRBJ1-2; possibly TRBD1 for D (6 bases). This CDR3 has 13 residues. CDR1 and CDR2 (germline): SGHAT, FQNNGV. Trimming left V 5 bases short and J 1 base short, with 8 bases between.

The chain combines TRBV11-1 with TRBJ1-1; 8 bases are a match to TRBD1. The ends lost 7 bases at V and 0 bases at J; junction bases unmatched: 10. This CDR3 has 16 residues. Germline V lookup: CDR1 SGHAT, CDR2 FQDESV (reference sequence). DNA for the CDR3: TGTGCCAGCACCCACCCCGGGACAGGCCTGAACACTGAAGCTTTCTTT. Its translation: CASTHPGTGLNTEAFF. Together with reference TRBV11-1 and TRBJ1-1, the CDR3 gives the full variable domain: EAEVAQSPRYKITEKSQAVAFWCDPISGHATLYWYRQILGQGPELLVQFQDESVVDDSQLPKDRFSAERLKGVDSTLKIQPAELGDSAMYLCASTHPGTGLNTEAFFGQGTRLTVV.

DNA for the CDR3: TGTGCCAGCAGTGAATCGGGAGGCGCAGATACGCAGTATTTT. This encodes CASSESGGADTQYF. The genes are TRBV25-1 and TRBJ2-3; TRBD2 matches at 7 bases. Germline CDR1 reads MGHDK; CDR2 reads SYGVNS. The CDR3 loop spans 14 amino acids. V lost 1 base, J lost 4 bases, and 2 bases stayed unmatched.

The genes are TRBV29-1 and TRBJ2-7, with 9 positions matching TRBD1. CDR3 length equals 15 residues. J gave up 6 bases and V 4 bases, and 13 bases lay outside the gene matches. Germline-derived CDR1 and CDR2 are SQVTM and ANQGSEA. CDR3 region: CSVAEPGQGLGEQYF. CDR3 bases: TGCAGCGTTGCCGAACCGGGACAGGGTCTGGGCGAGCAGTACTTC.

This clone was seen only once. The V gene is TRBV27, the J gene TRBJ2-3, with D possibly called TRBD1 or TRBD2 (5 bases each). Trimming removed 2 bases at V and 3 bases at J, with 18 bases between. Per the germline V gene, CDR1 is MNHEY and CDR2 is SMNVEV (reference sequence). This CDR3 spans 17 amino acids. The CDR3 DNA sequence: TGTGCCAGCAGTTTACGAGGGGATAGGGGCCCAACAGATACGCAGTATTTT. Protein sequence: CASSLRGDRGPTDTQYF.

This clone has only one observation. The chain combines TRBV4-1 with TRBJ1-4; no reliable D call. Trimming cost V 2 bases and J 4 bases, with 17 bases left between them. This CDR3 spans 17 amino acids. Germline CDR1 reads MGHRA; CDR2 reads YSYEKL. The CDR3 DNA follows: TGCGCCAGCAGCCAAAAAGTGGACTCGTCGTATAATGAAAAACTGTTTTTT. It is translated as CASSQKVDSSYNEKLFF.

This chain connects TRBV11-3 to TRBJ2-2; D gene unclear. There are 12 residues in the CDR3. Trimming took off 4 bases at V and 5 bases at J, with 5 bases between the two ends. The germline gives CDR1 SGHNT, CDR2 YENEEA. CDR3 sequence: CASSYVTGELFF. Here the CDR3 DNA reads TGTGCCAGCAGCTATGTGACCGGGGAGCTGTTTTTT.

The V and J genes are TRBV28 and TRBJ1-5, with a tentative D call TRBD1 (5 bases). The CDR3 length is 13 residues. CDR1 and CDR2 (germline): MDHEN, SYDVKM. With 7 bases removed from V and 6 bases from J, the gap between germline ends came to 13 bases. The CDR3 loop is CASKPGGTQPQHF. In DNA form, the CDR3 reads TGTGCCAGCAAACCAGGCGGGACTCAGCCCCAGCATTTT. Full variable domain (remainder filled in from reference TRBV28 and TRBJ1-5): DVKVTQSSRYLVKRTGEKVFLECVQDMDHENMFWYRQDPGLGLRLIYFSYDVKMKEKGDIPEGYSVSREKKERFSLILESASTNQTSMYLCASKPGGTQPQHFGDGTRLSIL.

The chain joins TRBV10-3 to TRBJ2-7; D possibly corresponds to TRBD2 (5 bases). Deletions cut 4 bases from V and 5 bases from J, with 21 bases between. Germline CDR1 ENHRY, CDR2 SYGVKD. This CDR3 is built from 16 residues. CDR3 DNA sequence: TGTGCCATCAGTGGTGAAGGCGGGCTCCGGAGAAACGAGCAGTACTTC. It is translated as CAISGEGGLRRNEQYF.

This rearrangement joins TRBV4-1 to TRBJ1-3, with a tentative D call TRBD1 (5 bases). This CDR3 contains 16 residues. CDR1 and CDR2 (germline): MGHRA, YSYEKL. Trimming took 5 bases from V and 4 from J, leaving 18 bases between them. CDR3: CASSSPQGQKGNTIYF. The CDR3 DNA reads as TGCGCCAGCAGCTCTCCCCAGGGCCAGAAAGGAAACACCATATATTTT.

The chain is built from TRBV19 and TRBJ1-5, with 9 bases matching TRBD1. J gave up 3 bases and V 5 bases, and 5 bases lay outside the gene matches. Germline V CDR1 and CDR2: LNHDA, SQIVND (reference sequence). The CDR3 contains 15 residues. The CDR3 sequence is CASSAGQGLNQPQHF. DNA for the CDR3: TGTGCCAGTAGTGCGGGACAGGGCCTCAATCAGCCCCAGCATTTT.

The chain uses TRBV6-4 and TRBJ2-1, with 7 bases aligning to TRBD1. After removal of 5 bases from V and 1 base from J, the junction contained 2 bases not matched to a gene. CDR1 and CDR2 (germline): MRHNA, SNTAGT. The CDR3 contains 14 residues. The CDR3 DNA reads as TGTGCCAGCAGTCAGACAGGGTCCTACAATGAGCAGTTCTTC. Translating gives CASSQTGSYNEQFF.